Included here is one T cell receptor (beta chain) sequence, with context. This specimen comes from a study of blood T cell repertoires in COVID-19. Study-level information: Acute and convalescent COVID-19 specimens originated in the United States, Italy and Spain. From T cells, B-cell-depleted T cells, or PBMCs came the material, which was cDNA or gDNA.

In the authors' methods: Estimation of nucleated cell counts relied on the amplification of reference gene primers. The protocol was immunoSEQ multiplex PCR, while the TCRdb copy is restricted to in-frame clones and leaves out a portion. From that table come the V and J calls and clone size; the DNA was used to work out D and trimming. Of some 700,000 clones listed, around 90% are singletons. V was cut by 2 bases and J by 7 bases, with 11 bases left in between. The CDR3 has 13 residues. The receptor was derived from a woman younger than 30 with acute or convalescent COVID-19. Sequencing was carried out using peripheral blood. The V call is TRBV12-3 or TRBV12-4, the J call TRBJ1-2; D is ambiguous. In DNA, the CDR3 is TGTGCCAGCAGTTTATCAAAGTCGGGTGGCTACACCTTC. Amino acid sequence: CASSLSKSGGYTF.